This TCR beta chain appears in the sequencing data of a study of blood T cells in healthy people across ages. A second PCR of 7 to 11 cycles used a sample-barcoded 5' primer and a J-beta primer mix. A single record per CDR3 protein comes from TCRdb applying MiXCR to the 5' RACE reads. The sample holds under 1,000,000 distinct CDR3 sequences; around half are singletons and the top ten take about a sixth. The CDR3 totals 14 residues. Looked up from germline, CDR1 is SQVTM and CDR2 is ANQGSEA. Losses at the gene ends were 4 bases for V and 6 bases for J; bases not matched to a gene: 10. This clonotype was seen a few times.

This chain joins TRBV29-1 and TRBJ2-7, with 9 bases lining up with TRBD2. The TCR comes from a man of 80 years or more in good health. Sequenced input: blood. This CDR3 reads CSVADLAGNGEQYF. The CDR3 DNA reads TGCAGCGTTGCTGATCTAGCGGGAAACGGCGAGCAGTACTTC.